This T cell receptor (beta chain) originates from a study of blood T cell repertoires in COVID-19. Study background: Italy, Spain and the United States were the sources of the convalescent and acute COVID-19 samples.

As processed by the authors: Nucleated cell number was recorded as an estimate derived from reference gene primer amplification. Sequencing was performed with immunoSEQ multiplex PCR; in TCRdb, only in-frame clones are kept and a portion is missing. V, J and clone size were drawn from that table, and D and trimming were deduced from the DNA. The repertoire holds fewer than 200,000 clones, with approximately 79% as singletons. In its sample, this clone was seen a few times. The germline CDR1 and CDR2 sequences are SGHAT and FQNNGV. Unmatched junction bases numbered 6, after V lost 3 bases and J lost 7 bases. The CDR3 sequence is 14 residues long.

The TCR originated in an elderly woman with acute or convalescent COVID-19. V usage is TRBV11-2 and J usage is TRBJ2-1, with TRBD1 matching over 7 bases. What was sequenced was peripheral blood. The chain's CDR3 is CASSFMTGRNEQFF. CDR3 bases: TGTGCCAGCAGCTTTATGACAGGGCGGAATGAGCAGTTCTTC.